This entry is about one T cell receptor (beta chain). Its antigen remains unknown. Individual cDNA molecules (in the library) carried attached unique molecular identifiers. TCRdb passed the RACE reads through MiXCR, listing each CDR3 protein once. There are roughly 46,000 distinct CDR3 sequences in the sample; about 4.5% occur only once, and roughly 5.8% lies in the top ten. This sample stems from a study of human T cells and chemical hapten exposure. Time point described: healthy volunteer bleed at 2 weeks. Total RNA came from unfractionated whole blood. Unmatched junction bases numbered 8, after V lost 3 bases and J lost 0 bases. Germline V CDR1 and CDR2: SGHTA, FQGNSA. The CDR3 spans 17 residues. The study, taken as a whole, reports: TCRs at high frequency, those above 1 in 1000, did not change with DPC sensitization.

The chain couples TRBV7-2 to TRBJ2-4; TRBD2 matches at 7 bases. The sequencing sample was made of whole blood. This receptor was identified in a human donor in good health. Some clones in this sample may be carry-over from other donors' samples. The CDR3 coding sequence is TGTGCCAGCAGCTTGGGGGGAGCGGGGCTAGCCAAAAACATTCAGTACTTC. It is translated as CASSLGGAGLAKNIQYF.